The clone carrying this T cell receptor beta chain showed up just a few times. What it binds is unknown. Using CD45RO/CCR7/CD25/CD127/CD95/CD27, CD4+ naive, central memory, regulatory and stem cell-like memory cells were sorted. The data are from a study of beta chain features in type 1 diabetes. General observations from the study: Whether TCRB rearrangement is influenced by HLA type was left unresolved in this analysis. For type 1 diabetes patients, VDJ junctions showed fewer insertions and more deletions.

TCRB transcripts that were expressed got sequenced, as all of the isolated RNA had been reverse transcribed. The method was immunoSEQ multiplex PCR; TCRdb's version includes in-frame clones alone and lacks a portion of them. The repertoire holds about 220,000 clones, with 9.5% to 13% as singletons. Specimen: central memory CD4+ T cells from blood. The TCR originated in a man between 18 and 35 years old in good health.

Written as DNA, the CDR3 is TGTGCCAGCACCGTAGGACAGGGGCGCACTGAAGCTTTCTTT. It yields the protein CASTVGQGRTEAFF. The genes are TRBV7-8 and TRBJ1-1; TRBD1 matches at 9 bases. CDR3 length: 14 amino acids. From germline, CDR1 is SGHVS and CDR2 FQNEAQ. J was trimmed by 4 bases and V by 7 bases; bases with no gene match: 7.